This passage covers 32 T cell receptor beta chains from one sample sequenced in a study of blood T cell repertoires in COVID-19 (dated by TCRdb to between 2020 and 2021). The library was built by means of the immunoSEQ multiplex PCR assay. TCRdb retrieved this table from immuneACCESS and kept in-frame rearrangements only. Not all clones are present; in checked studies, unresolved V genes account for under half, and no reason is known for the remainder. The sample table shows approximately 150,000 clones, and approximately 86% are seen once. The ten largest clones capture 0.9% to 0.95% of the sample. Sample: peripheral blood. All receptors come from a woman aged 50 to 65 with acute or convalescent COVID-19.

The V call is TRBV19, the J call TRBJ1-3, with TRBD1 identical over 9 bases. V lost 6 bases, J lost 6 bases, and 12 bases stayed unmatched. The CDR3 spans 16 residues. Per the germline V gene, CDR1 is LNHDA and CDR2 is SQIVND (reference sequence). CDR3 DNA: TGTGCCAGTAGGAGACCGGGACAGGGAAACCCAAACACCATATATTTT. Protein product: CASRRPGQGNPNTIYF.

The genes are TRBV4-1 and TRBJ1-5; TRBD1 matches 11 bases. The CDR3 is 17 amino acids. Germline V gene sequence: CDR1 MGHRA, CDR2 YSYEKL. V lost 0 bases and J lost 9; bases outside the gene matches: 10. CDR3 nucleotides: TGCGCCAGCAGCCAAGACAACCGGGACAGGGGGGTTCGGCCCCAGCATTTT. Its protein product is CASSQDNRDRGVRPQHF.

V usage is TRBV7-6 and J usage is TRBJ1-2; 7 positions match TRBD1. The CDR3 spans 15 residues. CDR1 is SGHVS and CDR2 is FNYEAQ in the germline V gene. J gave up 7 bases and V 4 bases, and 12 bases lay outside the gene matches. CDR3 in amino acids: CASSSPRTGSSGYTF. In DNA, the CDR3 is TGTGCCAGCAGCTCCCCAAGGACAGGTTCCTCTGGCTACACCTTC. Based on the CDR3 plus reference TRBV7-6 and TRBJ1-2, the full variable domain is GAGVSQSPRYKVTKRGQDVALRCDPISGHVSLYWYRQALGQGPEFLTYFNYEAQQDKSGLPNDRFSAERPEGSISTLTIQRTEQRDSAMYRCASSSPRTGSSGYTFGSGTRLTVV.

The chain combines TRBV6-6 with TRBJ1-1, with D maybe TRBD1 (5 bases). The CDR3 length is 13 residues. Looked up from germline, CDR1 is MNHNY and CDR2 is SVGAGI (reference sequence). Trimming cost V 4 bases and J 5 bases, with 11 bases left between them. The CDR3 loop is CASSSTGRTEAFF. As DNA, the CDR3 is TGTGCCAGCAGTTCCACAGGTCGTACTGAAGCTTTCTTT.

The V and J genes are TRBV30 and TRBJ2-5, with 7 positions matching TRBD1. Germline loops: CDR1 GTSNPN, CDR2 SVGIG (reference sequence). The CDR3 is made up of 15 amino acids. After removal of 2 bases from V and 5 bases from J, the junction contained 11 bases not matched to a gene. The CDR3 coding sequence is TGTGCCTGGAGTACCACCAGAGGGGGCTATGAGACCCAGTACTTC. Translated: CAWSTTRGGYETQYF.

The rearrangement joins TRBV19 to TRBJ1-1, with TRBD1 identical over 10 bases. The CDR3 is 15 amino acids. The germline CDR1 and CDR2 sequences are LNHDA and SQIVND (reference sequence). J lost 5 bases, V lost 4 bases, and 7 bases had no gene match. In DNA, the CDR3 is TGTGCCAGTAGTACATGGGCGGACAGGGGGACTGAAGCTTTCTTT. Translating it yields CASSTWADRGTEAFF.

The CDR3 bases are TGTGCCAGCAGCTTGTACGCAGGGGCGGATACGCAGTATTTT. This translates into CASSLYAGADTQYF. The gene calls are TRBV11-2 and TRBJ2-3; a weak D match, TRBD1 (6 bases). CDR3 size: 14 residues. Trimming took 3 bases from V and 6 from J, leaving 13 bases between them. Germline CDR1 and CDR2: SGHAT and FQNNGV.

The genes are TRBV13 and TRBJ2-4; the match to TRBD2 covers 8 bases. This CDR3 spans 15 amino acids. V was pared by 8 bases and J by 10 bases, with 16 bases of the junction left unmatched. In germline, CDR1 is PRHDT, CDR2 FYEKMQ (reference sequence). The CDR3 coding sequence is TGTGCCAGCCGGCCAGTAGCGGGGCCATCAGGAATTCAGTACTTC. Residues: CASRPVAGPSGIQYF.

The chain combines TRBV5-1 with TRBJ1-1, with TRBD1 as a possible D gene (5 bases). The CDR3 sequence is 14 residues long. Germline V gives CDR1 SGHRS, CDR2 YFSETQ. With 4 bases removed from V and 5 bases from J, the gap between germline ends came to 15 bases. The CDR3 region has the DNA TGCGCCAGCAGCGTACAGGCCCTAGGTACTGAAGCTTTCTTT. It specifies CASSVQALGTEAFF. The full variable domain, its missing parts supplied by reference TRBV5-1 and TRBJ1-1, is KAGVTQTPRYLIKTRGQQVTLSCSPISGHRSVSWYQQTPGQGLQFLFEYFSETQRNKGNFPGRFSGRQFSNSRSEMNVSTLELGDSALYLCASSVQALGTEAFFGQGTRLTVV.

The V gene is TRBV10-3, the J gene TRBJ1-5; D unresolved. Looked up from germline, CDR1 is ENHRY and CDR2 is SYGVKD. V was trimmed by 2 bases and J by 0 bases, leaving 5 bases between them. This CDR3 has 14 amino acids. Written as DNA, the CDR3 is TGTGCCATCAGTGAGATAAATAGCAATCAGCCCCAGCATTTT. It encodes CAISEINSNQPQHF.

The chain is built from TRBV4-2 and TRBJ1-2; 7 nucleotides align to TRBD1. The junction had 10 bases not matched to a gene; V was cut back by 3 bases and J by 6 bases. CDR1 and CDR2 from the germline V gene are LGHNA and YNFKEQ. There are 15 residues in the CDR3. The CDR3 loop reads CASSHESQGVDGYTF. DNA for the CDR3: TGTGCCAGCAGCCATGAAAGCCAGGGGGTAGATGGCTACACCTTC.

The V and J genes are TRBV27 and TRBJ2-1; the match to TRBD1 covers 10 bases. Trimming removed 7 bases from V and 2 bases from J; junction bases left unmatched: 5. The CDR3 is 15 amino acids. Germline loops: CDR1 MNHEY, CDR2 SMNVEV (reference sequence). The CDR3 DNA sequence: TGTGCCAGCACGACCGGGACAGGGGCCTACAATGAGCAGTTCTTC. Protein product: CASTTGTGAYNEQFF.

The chain's CDR3 is CASSLTQGNSPLHF. CDR3 coding DNA: TGTGCCAGCAGTTTAACACAGGGTAATTCACCCCTCCACTTT. The rearrangement links TRBV28 to TRBJ1-6, with D perhaps matching TRBD1 (6 bases). Germline CDR1 is MDHEN and CDR2 is SYDVKM. Trimming pared 2 bases from V and 6 bases from J, leaving 8 bases between. This CDR3 comprises 14 residues.

This chain links TRBV7-9 with TRBJ2-1; 9 bases agree with TRBD2. V gave up 1 base and J gave up 5 bases; unmatched junction bases: 3. Per the germline V gene, CDR1 is SEHNR and CDR2 is FQNEAQ (reference sequence). The length of the CDR3 is 15 residues. CDR3 nucleotide sequence: TGTGCCAGCAGCTTAGGGACTAGCGTCAACAATGAGCAGTTCTTC. This encodes CASSLGTSVNNEQFF.

V usage is TRBV5-1 and J usage is TRBJ2-1; D may be TRBD2 (6 bases). Germline CDR1 reads SGHRS; CDR2 reads YFSETQ. Trimming left V 0 bases short and J 0 bases short, with 19 bases between. The CDR3 length is 19 residues. The CDR3 here is CASSLGAGSGGGSYNEQFF. CDR3 in DNA: TGCGCCAGCAGCTTGGGAGCAGGTAGCGGAGGAGGCTCCTACAATGAGCAGTTCTTC. Filled out from reference TRBV5-1 and TRBJ2-1, the complete variable domain reads KAGVTQTPRYLIKTRGQQVTLSCSPISGHRSVSWYQQTPGQGLQFLFEYFSETQRNKGNFPGRFSGRQFSNSRSEMNVSTLELGDSALYLCASSLGAGSGGGSYNEQFFGPGTRLTVL.

The chain has TRBV19 and TRBJ2-1; 11 bases are shared with TRBD2. V was clipped by 4 bases and J by 8 bases; unmatched bases: 4. The CDR3 sequence is 14 residues long. Germline V gene sequence: CDR1 LNHDA, CDR2 SQIVND (reference sequence). The CDR3 region has the DNA TGTGCCAGTAGTAAGGTAGCGGGAGGGTATGAGCAGTTCTTC. Translating it yields CASSKVAGGYEQFF.

This clone was counted a single time. This chain links TRBV11-3 with TRBJ2-2; TRBD1 aligns across 8 bases. V dropped 6 bases and J dropped 1; count of bases not matched to a gene: 4. The CDR3 runs 15 residues. Germline V gives CDR1 SGHNT, CDR2 YENEEA. CDR3 loop: CASRAGTGNTGELFF. DNA of the CDR3: TGTGCCAGCAGGGCCGGGACAGGGAACACCGGGGAGCTGTTTTTT.

The count of this clone is one. J is TRBJ2-5 and V is TRBV5-1; possible D gene TRBD2, 6 bases. This CDR3 has 14 residues. Trimming cost V 0 bases and J 1 base, with 7 bases left between them. In germline, CDR1 is SGHRS, CDR2 YFSETQ. The CDR3 spells CASSLGRGQETQYF. CDR3 DNA: TGCGCCAGCAGCTTGGGGCGGGGCCAAGAGACCCAGTACTTC.

The chain recombines TRBV5-1 with TRBJ2-1; 11 nucleotides line up with TRBD2. The CDR3 runs 15 residues. After removal of 4 bases from V and 4 bases from J, the junction contained 4 bases not matched to a gene. The germline gives CDR1 SGHRS, CDR2 YFSETQ. CDR3 sequence (DNA): TGCGCCAGCAGCCCTAGCGGGGGGCTTTACAATGAGCAGTTCTTC. Residues: CASSPSGGLYNEQFF.

The chain is built from TRBV7-9 and TRBJ2-3; TRBD2 matches at 9 bases. With 6 bases clipped from V and 1 base from J, the junction kept 14 bases outside the gene matches. CDR1 is SEHNR, CDR2 FQNEAQ, per germline (reference sequence). CDR3 length equals 18 residues. The CDR3 loop is CASSPRLAVRKRTDTQYF. DNA for the CDR3: TGTGCCAGCAGTCCTCGACTAGCGGTAAGGAAACGCACAGATACGCAGTATTTT.

V gene TRBV19 combines with J gene TRBJ1-3, with D tentatively TRBD1 (5 bases). CDR1 is LNHDA, CDR2 SQIVND, per germline (reference sequence). The CDR3 totals 14 residues. V was pared by 3 bases and J by 2 bases, with 8 bases between. The CDR3 protein is CASSITRAGNTIYF. The CDR3 DNA reads TGTGCCAGTAGTATTACCAGGGCTGGAAACACCATATATTTT.

This sequence joins TRBV5-6 and TRBJ2-7; possible D gene TRBD1, 6 bases. The CDR3 contains 15 residues. Trimming took 5 bases from V and 6 from J, leaving 21 bases between them. Per germline, CDR1 SGHDT and CDR2 YYEEEE. The CDR3 region is CASRQGQLFRTEQYF. The DNA for the CDR3 is TGTGCCAGCAGGCAAGGACAGTTATTCCGAACCGAGCAGTACTTC.

This chain connects TRBV5-6 to TRBJ1-6; 8 bases agree with TRBD1. There are 18 residues in the CDR3. V shed 6 bases, J shed 0 bases, and the junction held 11 bases outside the gene matches. Germline-derived CDR1 and CDR2 are SGHDT and YYEEEE. CDR3 DNA: TGTGCCAGCATCGAACAGGGGGGACCGAGCTCCTATAATTCACCCCTCCACTTT. Residues: CASIEQGGPSSYNSPLHF. The full variable domain, completed using reference TRBV5-6 and TRBJ1-6, is DAGVTQSPTHLIKTRGQQVTLRCSPKSGHDTVSWYQQALGQGPQFIFQYYEEEERQRGNFPDRFSGHQFPNYSSELNVNALLLGDSALYLCASIEQGGPSSYNSPLHFGNGTRLTVT.

The chain links TRBV24-1 to TRBJ1-1; TRBD1 matches at 8 bases. V dropped 4 bases and J dropped 4; count of bases not matched to a gene: 7. Germline CDR1 is KGHDR and CDR2 is SFDVKD. CDR3 size: 15 residues. CDR3 sequence: CATSDPRTGFTEAFF. CDR3 DNA sequence: TGTGCCACCAGTGACCCCCGGACAGGGTTCACTGAAGCTTTCTTT.

This chain uses TRBV19 with TRBJ1-2; 10 nucleotides align to TRBD1. Germline CDR1 is LNHDA and CDR2 is SQIVND (reference sequence). The CDR3 spans 14 residues. The V and J ends lost 6 bases and 6 bases, in that order; junction bases with no gene match: 7. This CDR3 reads CASRTGGAWDGYTF. CDR3 bases: TGTGCCAGTAGGACAGGGGGCGCTTGGGATGGCTACACCTTC.

This chain links TRBV6-5 with TRBJ1-1, with 7 nucleotides matching TRBD1. The J segment lost 0 bases and the V segment lost 0 bases, leaving 4 bases of the junction unmatched. Per germline, CDR1 MNHEY and CDR2 SVGAGI. CDR3 length: 16 residues. CDR3 sequence reads: CASSYSGGGMNTEAFF. Written as DNA, the CDR3 is TGTGCCAGCAGTTACTCAGGGGGCGGTATGAACACTGAAGCTTTCTTT.

The chain carries TRBV27 and TRBJ2-7; TRBD2 aligns across 11 bases. This CDR3 has 19 amino acids. Trimming removed 6 bases from V and 6 bases from J; junction bases left unmatched: 22. Germline V gene data show CDR1 as MNHEY and CDR2 as SMNVEV (reference sequence). The DNA of the CDR3 is TGTGCCAGCAGCCTTTACAGGGGGCTCGGAACTAGCGGGAGATTCGAGCAGTACTTC. As protein: CASSLYRGLGTSGRFEQYF.

This chain connects TRBV19 to TRBJ2-7; 7 bases match TRBD1. Trimming cost V 0 bases and J 5 bases; bases outside gene matches: 7. The CDR3 length is 15 residues. Germline V gene sequence: CDR1 LNHDA, CDR2 SQIVND (reference sequence). CDR3 sequence (DNA): TGTGCCAGTAGTATAGATCTAAGGGACAGACACGAGCAGTACTTC. Its translation is CASSIDLRDRHEQYF. The entire variable domain, with the rest obtained from reference TRBV19 and TRBJ2-7, is as follows: DGGITQSPKYLFRKEGQNVTLSCEQNLNHDAMYWYRQDPGQGLRLIYYSQIVNDFQKGDIAEGYSVSREKKESFPLTVTSAQKNPTAFYLCASSIDLRDRHEQYFGPGTRLTVT.

The genes are TRBV15 and TRBJ1-1; D remains ambiguous. Germline CDR1 and CDR2: LNHNV and YYDKDF (reference sequence). V was shortened by 0 bases and J by 6 bases, with 8 bases between the two germline ends. The CDR3 has 13 residues. The CDR3 loop reads CATSRDIVAEAFF. The DNA for the CDR3 is TGTGCCACCAGCAGAGATATTGTAGCTGAAGCTTTCTTT.

V is TRBV7-2 and J is TRBJ2-6, with TRBD2 as a possible D gene (5 bases). CDR1 and CDR2 from the germline V gene are SGHTA and FQGNSA. Trimming took 6 bases from V and 0 from J, leaving 9 bases between them. This CDR3 has 15 amino acids. The CDR3 DNA follows: TGTGCCAGCAGTTGGAGGAGCTCTGGGGCCAACGTCCTGACTTTC. This gives the protein CASSWRSSGANVLTF.

The rearrangement uses TRBV12-3 or TRBV12-4 and TRBJ2-7; 9 nucleotides match TRBD1. V trimming: 6 bases; J trimming: 0 bases; junction bases outside the gene matches: 0. The CDR3 extends over 13 amino acids. The CDR3 region has the DNA TGTGCCAGCAGGACAGGGGGCTCCTACGAGCAGTACTTC. Translating gives CASRTGGSYEQYF.

This clone showed up just a few times. The chain couples TRBV4-2 to TRBJ1-1, with a weak D call TRBD1 (5 bases). The CDR3 consists of 14 residues. Trimming took off 1 base at V and 2 bases at J, with 8 bases between the two ends. Germline CDR1 reads LGHNA; CDR2 reads YNFKEQ. The CDR3 DNA reads TGTGCCAGCAGCCAAGGGACAATCAACACTGAAGCTTTCTTT. Amino acid sequence: CASSQGTINTEAFF.